The 29 T cell receptor beta chains listed next were all sequenced from one sample in a study of T cell responses to AZD1222 COVID-19 vaccine (dated by TCRdb to the early 2020s). Sample time point, as interpreted from the label and publication: baseline before first vaccination. The label giving this sample's treatment or condition can be read as: meningococcal conjugate vaccine given as trial control. The receptor library was made with the immunoSEQ multiplex PCR assay. TCRdb provides this immuneACCESS table in a form limited to in-frame rearrangements. Some clones are lacking; in checked studies, under half of them reflect an unresolved V gene, and why the rest are absent is not known. The sample table holds 150,000 to 180,000 clones, of which roughly nine tenths were seen once. The ten largest clones take up 5.5% of the sample. Source: peripheral blood, taken on day 0 of MenACWY control vaccination. Receptor source: an adult in good health.

J is TRBJ1-1 and V is TRBV18; tentative D call: TRBD1 (6 bases). V lost 2 bases to trimming and J lost 0 bases, with 13 bases between them. The CDR3 contains 16 residues. Germline V gene sequence: CDR1 KGHSH, CDR2 LQKENI. The CDR3 loop reads CASSPIMWDMNTEAFF. The CDR3, as DNA: TGTGCCAGCTCACCAATCATGTGGGACATGAACACTGAAGCTTTCTTT.

J is TRBJ1-1 and V is TRBV11-3, with a weak D call TRBD1 (6 bases). The V and J ends lost 5 bases and 3 bases respectively, with 19 bases between them. This CDR3 is built from 16 residues. Germline values: CDR1 SGHNT, CDR2 YENEEA. CDR3 loop: CASSTRQVLSYTEAFF. The DNA for the CDR3 is TGTGCCAGCAGCACTCGACAGGTGTTAAGTTACACTGAAGCTTTCTTT.

Written as DNA, the CDR3 is TGTGCCAGCTCACCACGGAGGGAGGCTGGCTACACCTTC. It encodes CASSPRREAGYTF. The chain links TRBV18 to TRBJ1-2; D is undetermined. The CDR3 is 13 residues long. V lost 1 base to trimming and J lost 7 bases, with 10 bases between them. Germline CDR1 reads KGHSH; CDR2 reads LQKENI.

The V call is TRBV15, the J call TRBJ1-1; D is unclear. V was pared by 0 bases and J by 1 base, with 3 bases between. CDR3 length: 13 amino acids. Germline loops: CDR1 LNHNV, CDR2 YYDKDF (reference sequence). CDR3 in amino acids: CATSREGNTEAFF. The CDR3 DNA reads as TGTGCCACCAGCAGAGAGGGGAACACTGAAGCTTTCTTT. Full variable domain (outside the CDR3, taken from reference TRBV15 and TRBJ1-1): DAMVIQNPRYQVTQFGKPVTLSCSQTLNHNVMYWYQQKSSQAPKLLFHYYDKDFNNEADTPDNFQSRRPNTSFCFLDIRSPGLGDTAMYLCATSREGNTEAFFGQGTRLTVV.

V is TRBV18 and J is TRBJ1-1, with D possibly matching TRBD1 (5 bases). CDR1 is KGHSH and CDR2 is LQKENI in the germline V gene. V was shortened by 3 bases and J by 3 bases, with 11 bases between the two germline ends. The CDR3 has 14 amino acids. CDR3 DNA sequence: TGTGCCAGCTCACCCGGGGGGTGGGACACTGAAGCTTTCTTT. This gives the protein CASSPGGWDTEAFF.

This clone showed up just once. V is TRBV9 and J is TRBJ1-2, with D possibly matching TRBD1 (6 bases). Germline values: CDR1 SGDLS, CDR2 YYNGEE. V gave up 0 bases and J gave up 4 bases, with 13 bases separating them. CDR3 length: 15 residues. The CDR3 region has the DNA TGTGCCAGCAGCGTAGCTAACAGGGTCGGCTATGGCTACACCTTC. Translating gives CASSVANRVGYGYTF.

The chain combines TRBV4-1 with TRBJ2-5; D not certain. Trimming took 1 base from V and 5 from J, leaving 8 bases between them. Germline assignment: CDR1 MGHRA and CDR2 YSYEKL. This CDR3 has 13 amino acids. The CDR3 loop is CASSQGGFETQYF. CDR3 sequence (DNA): TGCGCCAGCAGCCAAGGTGGGTTTGAGACCCAGTACTTC.

This chain joins TRBV4-2 and TRBJ2-1, with 7 bases matching TRBD2. Germline values: CDR1 LGHNA, CDR2 YNFKEQ. The CDR3 covers 15 residues. Losses at the gene ends were 8 bases for V and 5 bases for J; bases not matched to a gene: 12. The CDR3 region has the DNA TGTGCCAGCTCGGCCTCGGGGCGGGAGCACAATGAGCAGTTCTTC. Encoded protein: CASSASGREHNEQFF.

This chain joins TRBV7-2 and TRBJ1-1, with TRBD1 as a possible D gene (6 bases). Germline assignment: CDR1 SGHTA and CDR2 FQGNSA. The germline V and J ends were trimmed by 1 base and 4 bases, with 7 bases remaining between them. CDR3 length equals 13 residues. CDR3 protein: CASSLEGGTEAFF. The CDR3 nucleotides read TGTGCCAGCAGCTTAGAGGGGGGCACTGAAGCTTTCTTT. The whole variable domain, remainder taken from reference TRBV7-2 and TRBJ1-1, is GAGVSQSPSNKVTEKGKDVELRCDPISGHTALYWYRQSLGQGLEFLIYFQGNSAPDKSGLPSDRFSAERTGGSVSTLTIQRTQQEDSAVYLCASSLEGGTEAFFGQGTRLTVV.

This chain's CDR3 is CASSQGQTAYGYTF. The CDR3 DNA reads as TGTGCCAGCAGCCAGGGGCAGACCGCCTATGGCTACACCTTC. V and J are TRBV3-1 (or the pseudogene TRBV3-2) and TRBJ1-2; a weak D match, TRBD1 (5 bases). V was shortened by 3 bases and J by 4 bases, with 12 bases between the two germline ends. This CDR3 is built from 14 residues. Germline V gives CDR1 LGHDT, CDR2 YNNKEL (reference sequence).

The chain couples TRBV7-8 to TRBJ2-2; the D call may be TRBD1 or TRBD2 (7 bases each). Germline CDR1 reads SGHVS; CDR2 reads FQNEAQ. Trimming shortened V by 8 bases and J by 3 bases, and 16 bases separated the two germline ends. The CDR3 loop spans 15 amino acids. In nucleotides, the CDR3 is TGTGCCAGCCAGGGGGAAGGGAGGGACACCGGGGAGCTGTTTTTT. It yields the protein CASQGEGRDTGELFF.

As DNA, the CDR3 is TGTGCCAGCTCAGTGAAGCGGGGGAGCGACGAGCAGTACGTC. Translation gives CASSVKRGSDEQYV. The chain is built from TRBV6-5 and TRBJ2-7; TRBD2 matches at 8 bases. Losses at the gene ends were 8 bases for V and 5 bases for J; bases not matched to a gene: 11. CDR1 MNHEY and CDR2 SVGAGI come from the germline V gene. This CDR3 has 14 amino acids.

This clone was seen a few times. The gene calls are TRBV2 and TRBJ1-4; D uncertain. From germline, CDR1 is SNHLY and CDR2 FYNNEI. This CDR3 has 11 amino acids. The V and J ends lost 5 bases and 14 bases respectively, with 12 bases between them. CDR3 region: CASSLDLGLFF. The CDR3 DNA is TGTGCCAGCAGTCTAGATCTTGGGCTGTTTTTT. Using reference TRBV2 and TRBJ1-4 for the parts outside the CDR3, the full variable domain is EPEVTQTPSHQVTQMGQEVILRCVPISNHLYFYWYRQILGQKVEFLVSFYNNEISEKSEIFDDQFSVERPDGSNFTLKIRSTKLEDSAMYFCASSLDLGLFFGSGTQLSVL.

This clone was seen a single time. This chain links TRBV30 with TRBJ1-5; D is unclear. Trimming took off 4 bases at V and 1 base at J, with 11 bases between the two ends. The germline gives CDR1 GTSNPN, CDR2 SVGIG (reference sequence). This CDR3 has 14 residues. CDR3 in amino acids: CAWTLQSSNQPQHF. The DNA of the CDR3 is TGTGCCTGGACCCTACAGTCGAGCAATCAGCCCCAGCATTTT.

This chain joins TRBV12-5 and TRBJ2-5; no firm D call. Germline values: CDR1 LGHNT, CDR2 FRNRAP. CDR3 size: 12 residues. Between the trimmed V and J ends, which lost 4 bases and 5 bases, there was a span of 8 bases. Here the CDR3 DNA reads TGTGCTAGTGGTTCCACCTCCGAGACCCAGTACTTC. Its protein is CASGSTSETQYF.

The chain links TRBV12-3 or TRBV12-4 to TRBJ1-2; no definite D call. There are 13 residues in the CDR3. V was shortened by 2 bases and J by 1 base, with 5 bases between the two germline ends. The CDR3 loop is CASSLPLNYGYTF. The CDR3 DNA is TGTGCCAGCAGTTTACCGCTTAACTATGGCTACACCTTC.

The genes are TRBV18 and TRBJ1-1; possible D gene TRBD1, 6 bases. The germline V gene encodes CDR1 KGHSH and CDR2 LQKENI. The germline V and J ends were trimmed by 3 bases and 8 bases, with 19 bases remaining between them. The CDR3 is 15 residues long. The CDR3 DNA reads TGTGCCAGCTCACCCCAGGGAGGGGGAAACGGGGAAGCTTTCTTT. As protein: CASSPQGGGNGEAFF.

This clone has just one count. V usage is TRBV27 and J usage is TRBJ1-5; 10 bases are shared with TRBD1. The junction had 6 bases not matched to a gene; V was cut back by 5 bases and J by 2 bases. Looked up from germline, CDR1 is MNHEY and CDR2 is SMNVEV (reference sequence). The CDR3 is 16 amino acids. CDR3 sequence: CASSAGTGVRNQPQHF. The CDR3 DNA reads as TGTGCCAGCAGTGCCGGGACAGGGGTTCGCAATCAGCCCCAGCATTTT.

The rearrangement joins TRBV28 to TRBJ2-2; 9 bases agree with TRBD1. Germline V gene data show CDR1 as MDHEN and CDR2 as SYDVKM. This CDR3 contains 20 residues. Trimming cost V 0 bases and J 3 bases; bases outside gene matches: 14. The DNA for the CDR3 is TGTGCCAGCAGTTTATGGTACGTGGGACAGGGTGTGTCGGACACCGGGGAGCTGTTTTTT. It yields the protein CASSLWYVGQGVSDTGELFF.

The chain links TRBV4-2 to TRBJ1-1; D is uncertain. V was shortened by 1 base and J by 1 base, with 7 bases between the two germline ends. The CDR3 loop spans 14 amino acids. CDR1 LGHNA and CDR2 YNFKEQ come from the germline V gene. The CDR3 is CASSQVGWNTEAFF. The CDR3, as DNA: TGTGCCAGCAGCCAAGTAGGTTGGAACACTGAAGCTTTCTTT.

This clone was detected a few times. This chain links TRBV18 with TRBJ1-1, with a tentative D call TRBD1 (5 bases). There are 18 residues in the CDR3. The V gene lost 0 bases and the J gene lost 5 bases, with 22 bases spanning the gap. CDR1 and CDR2 from the germline V gene are KGHSH and LQKENI. The CDR3: CASSPPRGRGLLGTEAFF. In nucleotides, the CDR3 is TGTGCCAGCTCACCACCGCGTGGGAGGGGTCTTCTGGGGACTGAAGCTTTCTTT.

This clone was detected once. The chain joins TRBV7-2 to TRBJ2-3; D is possibly TRBD2 (6 bases). Trimming pared 5 bases from V and 0 bases from J, leaving 18 bases between. CDR3 length: 17 amino acids. In germline, CDR1 is SGHTA, CDR2 FQGNSA. The CDR3 bases are TGTGCCAGCAGCCTTAAACAACTAGCCCTTAGCACAGATACGCAGTATTTT. This translates into CASSLKQLALSTDTQYF.

The rearrangement links TRBV21-1 to TRBJ2-7; TRBD1, the D gene given by the table, was not confirmed from the DNA. TRBV21-1 is a listed pseudogene. The CDR3 totals 16 residues. The CDR3 DNA is TGTGCCAGCAGCATCACACCCCGGGACAACCTTTACGAGCAGTACGTC. Translated, it gives CASSITPRDNLYEQYV.

This clone occurred once. The CDR3 DNA reads as TGCGCCAGCAGCCAAGTTGGGGGGACTGAAGCTTTCTTT. Protein sequence: CASSQVGGTEAFF. The chain couples TRBV4-3 to TRBJ1-1; D possibly corresponds to TRBD1 (5 bases). This CDR3 has 13 residues. V lost 1 base and J lost 5, with 8 bases in between. Germline-derived CDR1 and CDR2 are LGHNA and YSLEER.

This clone was seen only once. The chain combines TRBV29-1 with TRBJ1-4; no definite D call. Germline values: CDR1 SQVTM, CDR2 ANQGSEA. V was shortened by 5 bases and J by 8 bases, with 21 bases between the two germline ends. The CDR3 sequence is 15 residues long. CDR3 sequence reads: CSVSQGSIPGEKLFF. In DNA form, the CDR3 reads TGCAGCGTTAGCCAAGGGTCAATCCCTGGGGAAAAACTGTTTTTT.

This clone came up once. V is TRBV23-1 and J is TRBJ2-6, with D uncertain. TRBV23-1 is an ORF, and what it does is uncertain. This CDR3 comprises 17 residues. V was pared by 0 bases and J by 2 bases, with 11 bases between. The CDR3 loop is CASSQSLQGPGANVLTF. CDR3 coding DNA: TGCGCCAGCAGTCAATCGCTACAAGGGCCTGGGGCCAACGTCCTGACTTTC.

V and J are TRBV24-1 and TRBJ2-1; D tentatively reads TRBD1 or TRBD2 (5 bases each). The germline V and J ends were trimmed by 0 bases and 12 bases, with 14 bases remaining between them. CDR3 length equals 14 residues. The V gene's germline CDR1 is KGHDR and CDR2 SFDVKD. CDR3 sequence: CATSDLREGMSQFF. In nucleotides, the CDR3 is TGTGCCACCAGTGATTTGCGTGAGGGGATGTCGCAGTTCTTC.

The V call is TRBV6-5, the J call TRBJ2-7; D might be TRBD1 or TRBD2, each matching 5 bases. V gave up 2 bases and J gave up 2 bases, with 7 bases separating them. The CDR3 extends over 13 amino acids. The germline V gene has CDR1 MNHEY and CDR2 SVGAGI. The CDR3 DNA is TGTGCCAGCAGTTACGGGGACGCCTACGAGCAGTACGTC. Encoded protein: CASSYGDAYEQYV.

This chain links TRBV28 with TRBJ2-7; the match to TRBD1 covers 9 bases. This CDR3 has 15 residues. Germline V CDR1 and CDR2: MDHEN, SYDVKM. V was clipped by 8 bases and J by 3 bases; unmatched bases: 11. CDR3 in amino acids: CASATPGTGLYEQYF. In DNA, the CDR3 is TGTGCCAGCGCGACCCCCGGGACAGGGCTCTACGAGCAGTACTTC.